This TCR beta chain was documented in a study of shared clonotypes between healthy human individuals. General study points: The study found about 4.6% of naive CD4 clonotypes shared across a few donors.

The table lists this clone with a few counts. Its antigen is as yet unknown. The ends lost 8 bases at V and 1 base at J; junction bases unmatched: 10. Germline loops: CDR1 LNHDA, CDR2 SQIVND (reference sequence). The CDR3 is made up of 16 amino acids. Researchers ran the assay at a deep level. Assay used: immunoSEQ multiplex PCR; TCRdb lists only in-frame clones, some missing. The sample shows fewer than 200,000 clones, over 50% of them seen only once. The sample taken for sequencing was memory CD4+ T cells sorted from blood. As for subset: CD45RA-negative fraction. V and J are TRBV19 and TRBJ1-5, with 8 nucleotides matching TRBD1. The TCR sequence derives from a man under 40 in good health. CDR3 in DNA: TGTGCCAGTGCCACGTTCGACAGGGGAAGCAATCAGCCCCAGCATTTT. It codes for CASATFDRGSNQPQHF.